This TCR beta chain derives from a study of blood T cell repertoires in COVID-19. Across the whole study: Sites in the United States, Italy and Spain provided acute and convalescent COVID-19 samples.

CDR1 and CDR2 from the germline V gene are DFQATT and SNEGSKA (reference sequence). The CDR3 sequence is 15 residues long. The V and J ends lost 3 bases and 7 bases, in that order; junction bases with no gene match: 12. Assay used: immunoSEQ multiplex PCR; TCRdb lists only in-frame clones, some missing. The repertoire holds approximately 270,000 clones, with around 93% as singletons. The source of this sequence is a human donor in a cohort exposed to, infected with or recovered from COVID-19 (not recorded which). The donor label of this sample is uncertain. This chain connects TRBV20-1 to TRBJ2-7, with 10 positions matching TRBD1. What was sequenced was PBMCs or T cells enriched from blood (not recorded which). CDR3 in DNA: TGCAGTGCTAGTGACCCGGGACAGGGGTACGGGGAGCAGTACTTC. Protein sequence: CSASDPGQGYGEQYF.